The rows below give T cell receptor beta chains drawn from one sample of a study of T-cell memory formation after mild COVID-19. TCRdb re-analysed the 5' RACE reads in MiXCR, keeping a single row per CDR3 protein. The sample lists 380,000 or so distinct CDR3 sequences; roughly 13% were seen once. The sample was PBMCs or a T cell subset sorted from them (not recorded which). The receptors shown here come from a man between 18 and 35 years old who had mild COVID-19 (a few samples of this study predate the infection). Cell type and time point are not known. The CDR3 runs from the conserved cysteine through the conserved F or W. A D gene is named only where the DNA matches it firmly. Not every row has a clone size; where given, it reads once, few, many or a size class.

>few|TRBV5-4|TRBJ2-3|TRBD2
CASSRGEFTDTQYF
TGTGCCAGCAGCCGGGGGGAGTTCACAGATACGCAGTATTTT
>NA|TRBV11-1|TRBJ2-1|TRBD2
CASSPTSRLAGEQFF
TGTGCCAGCAGCCCGACCTCCCGACTAGCGGGTGAGCAGTTCTTC
>few|TRBV20-1|TRBJ2-2|TRBD2
CSGGGTNTGELFF
TGCAGTGGGGGAGGGACGAACACCGGGGAGCTGTTTTTT
>few|TRBV29-1|TRBJ2-2|NA
CSVARPPNTGELFF
TGCAGCGTTGCGCGGCCTCCCAACACCGGGGAGCTGTTTTTT
>NA|TRBV5-6|TRBJ2-5|TRBD1
CASSFEGGGETQYF
TGTGCCAGCAGCTTCGAAGGGGGCGGGGAGACCCAGTACTTC
>NA|TRBV6-2/TRBV6-3|TRBJ2-2|NA
CASSRGRDATGELFF
TGTGCCAGCAGTCGGGGCAGGGACGCCACCGGGGAGCTGTTTTTT
>few|TRBV6-5|TRBJ2-1|TRBD2
CASSPGLLYNEQFF
TGTGCCAGCAGTCCGGGACTACTCTACAATGAGCAGTTCTTC
>NA|TRBV18|TRBJ2-3|TRBD1
CASSPGTGAPDTQYF
TGTGCCAGCTCACCAGGGACAGGGGCTCCAGATACGCAGTATTTT
>NA|TRBV7-2|TRBJ2-1|NA
CASSLDPNYNEQFF
TGTGCCAGCAGCTTAGACCCGAACTACAATGAGCAGTTCTTC
>many|TRBV6-2/TRBV6-3|TRBJ2-1|NA
CASTHVRESNDEQFF
TGTGCCAGCACCCACGTGCGGGAATCCAACGATGAGCAGTTCTTC
>NA|TRBV28|TRBJ2-5|TRBD2
CASSQSLAGDFQETQYF
TGTGCCAGCAGCCAAAGCCTAGCGGGGGACTTCCAAGAGACCCAGTACTTC
>many|TRBV4-2|TRBJ2-4|NA
CASSQESTAGGIQYF
TGTGCCAGCAGCCAAGAGAGTACAGCCGGAGGCATTCAGTACTTC
>NA|TRBV12-3/TRBV12-4|TRBJ1-5|NA
CASSRPLSPQHF
TGTGCCAGCAGCCGACCTCTCTCGCCCCAGCATTTT
>NA|TRBV9|TRBJ2-3|NA
CASSVQFRDGDTQYF
TGTGCCAGCAGCGTACAGTTCAGGGATGGAGATACGCAGTATTTT
>NA|TRBV6-5|TRBJ1-1|NA
CASSYSGGLITEAFF
TGTGCCAGCAGTTACTCGGGAGGGCTAATCACTGAAGCTTTCTTT
>NA|TRBV7-2|TRBJ2-1|NA
CASSDALGRRFF
TGTGCCAGCAGCGACGCACTAGGACGGCGGTTCTTC
>few|TRBV7-2|TRBJ1-1|TRBD1
CASSFRGVAEAFF
TGTGCCAGCAGCTTCAGGGGGGTCGCTGAAGCTTTCTTT
>NA|TRBV6-5|TRBJ2-7|NA
CASSYSGSIMYEQYF
TGTGCCAGCAGTTACTCCGGCAGTATAATGTACGAGCAGTACTTC
>NA|TRBV6-4|TRBJ1-2|TRBD1
CASSDQGQGGGYTF
TGTGCCAGCAGTGATCAAGGACAGGGTGGGGGCTACACCTTC
>many|TRBV7-3|TRBJ2-5|NA
CASSLHPGETQYF
TGTGCCAGCAGCTTACACCCAGGGGAGACCCAGTACTTC
>NA|TRBV5-1|TRBJ2-7|NA
CASSSMSWGDEDEQYF
TGCGCCAGCAGCTCCATGAGCTGGGGGGATGAAGACGAGCAGTACTTC
>NA|TRBV7-2|TRBJ2-5|TRBD1
CASSALGQQETQYF
TGTGCCAGCAGCGCCCTGGGACAGCAGGAGACCCAGTACTTC
>NA|TRBV20-1|TRBJ2-7|TRBD1
CSANKGQTYEQYF
TGCAGTGCCAACAAGGGACAGACCTACGAGCAGTACTTC
>NA|TRBV24-1|TRBJ1-1|NA
CATSRSPGTEAFF
TGTGCCACCAGCAGGAGTCCAGGGACTGAAGCTTTCTTT
>NA|TRBV5-1|TRBJ2-5|NA
CASVRDEGWETQYF
TGCGCCAGCGTGCGGGACGAGGGTTGGGAGACCCAGTACTTC
>few|TRBV7-2|TRBJ1-4|NA
CASSGRTLTGNEKLFF
TGTGCCAGCAGCGGGCGGACCCTAACAGGAAATGAAAAACTGTTTTTT
>NA|TRBV20-1|TRBJ1-2|NA
CSAREQGDGYTF
TGCAGTGCTAGAGAACAGGGAGATGGCTACACCTTC
>many|TRBV7-2|TRBJ2-2|TRBD2
CASSLALAGNTGELFF
TGTGCCAGCAGCTTAGCCCTAGCGGGGAACACCGGGGAGCTGTTTTTT
>few|TRBV6-2/TRBV6-3|TRBJ1-1|NA
CASSSLGPEAFF
TGTGCCAGCAGTTCTCTCGGGCCTGAAGCTTTCTTT
>NA|TRBV18|TRBJ2-7|TRBD2
CASSPPRGGEQYF
TGTGCCAGCTCACCGCCCCGGGGGGGCGAGCAGTACTTC
>many|TRBV5-1|TRBJ1-1|NA
CASTWERANTEAFF
TGCGCCAGCACGTGGGAGCGGGCGAACACTGAAGCTTTCTTT
>NA|TRBV7-8|TRBJ2-2|TRBD1
CASSGTGITGELFF
TGTGCCAGCAGCGGGACAGGGATAACCGGGGAGCTGTTTTTT
>few|TRBV5-1|TRBJ2-5|TRBD2
CASSSAGTKETQYF
TGCGCCAGCAGCTCCGCCGGGACTAAGGAGACCCAGTACTTC
>NA|TRBV12-3/TRBV12-4|TRBJ1-6|NA
CASRKPGLGYNSPLHF
TGTGCCAGCAGGAAGCCGGGGCTAGGGTATAATTCACCCCTCCACTTT
>NA|TRBV12-3/TRBV12-4|TRBJ1-1|TRBD1
CASSYRGETEAFF
TGTGCCAGCAGCTACAGGGGTGAGACTGAAGCTTTCTTT
>few|TRBV6-6|TRBJ1-5|NA
CASSYILGAGDQPQHF
TGTGCCAGCAGTTACATTTTAGGGGCGGGGGATCAGCCCCAGCATTTT
>few|TRBV29-1|TRBJ2-4|TRBD1
CRRTGTEKCIQYF
TGCAGACGAACCGGGACAGAGAAATGTATTCAGTACTTC
>NA|TRBV6-6|TRBJ2-1|NA
CASSDSYNEQFF
TGTGCCAGCAGCGACAGTTACAATGAGCAGTTCTTC
>NA|TRBV6-2/TRBV6-3|TRBJ2-3|TRBD1
CASNPTGGDGDTQYF
TGTGCCAGCAACCCGACAGGGGGAGATGGAGATACGCAGTATTTT
>many|TRBV7-2|TRBJ2-2|NA
CASIFRYTGELFF
TGTGCCAGCATATTCCGTTACACCGGGGAGCTGTTTTTT
>few|TRBV7-9|TRBJ1-3|NA
CASSSQGSSGNTIYF
TGTGCCAGCAGCTCCCAGGGATCCTCTGGAAACACCATATATTTT